A single TCR beta chain is shown here with its context. This record belongs to a study of T cells in Graves' hyperthyroidism and ophthalmopathy. Germline CDR1 reads SGDLS; CDR2 reads YYNGEE. The CDR3 consists of 13 residues. Trimming shortened V by 0 bases and J by 5 bases, and 8 bases separated the two germline ends. RNA transcripts gave rise to amplified TCR beta CDR3 regions. With the HTBI primer set, the TCR CDR3 went through a first round of RT-PCR. MiXCR, run by TCRdb on the multiplex PCR reads, gives a single entry per CDR3 protein. The sample yields fewer than 550,000 distinct CDR3 sequences, 24% seen once.

Sequences were obtained from blood. The V gene is TRBV9, the J gene TRBJ1-1; the D is unclear. The source of this sequence is a woman aged 25-40 years with Graves' ophthalmopathy. CDR3 bases: TGTGCCAGCAGCGTAGGTCAGGAAACTGAAGCTTTCTTT. Its translation is CASSVGQETEAFF.